This TCR beta chain came from a study of blood T cell repertoires in COVID-19. Across the whole study: Specimens from acute and convalescent COVID-19 originated in the United States, Italy and Spain.

The CDR3 covers 15 residues. CDR1 is MGHRA, CDR2 YSYEKL, per germline. V lost 7 bases, J lost 3 bases, and 6 bases stayed unmatched. In Seattle, patients joined the study during active infection and were tracked longitudinally. Profiling relied on immunoSEQ multiplex PCR, and the TCRdb table lists in-frame clones only, not all of them. The sample records some 200,000 clones, roughly 80% being singletons. Sequencing was carried out using peripheral blood. This chain connects TRBV4-1 to TRBJ1-6; TRBD1 agrees at 7 bases. This receptor was obtained from a woman older than 75 with COVID-19, enrolled during active disease. The chain's CDR3 is CASTKDRSYNSPLHF. CDR3 in DNA: TGCGCCAGCACCAAGGACAGGAGCTATAATTCACCCCTCCACTTT.